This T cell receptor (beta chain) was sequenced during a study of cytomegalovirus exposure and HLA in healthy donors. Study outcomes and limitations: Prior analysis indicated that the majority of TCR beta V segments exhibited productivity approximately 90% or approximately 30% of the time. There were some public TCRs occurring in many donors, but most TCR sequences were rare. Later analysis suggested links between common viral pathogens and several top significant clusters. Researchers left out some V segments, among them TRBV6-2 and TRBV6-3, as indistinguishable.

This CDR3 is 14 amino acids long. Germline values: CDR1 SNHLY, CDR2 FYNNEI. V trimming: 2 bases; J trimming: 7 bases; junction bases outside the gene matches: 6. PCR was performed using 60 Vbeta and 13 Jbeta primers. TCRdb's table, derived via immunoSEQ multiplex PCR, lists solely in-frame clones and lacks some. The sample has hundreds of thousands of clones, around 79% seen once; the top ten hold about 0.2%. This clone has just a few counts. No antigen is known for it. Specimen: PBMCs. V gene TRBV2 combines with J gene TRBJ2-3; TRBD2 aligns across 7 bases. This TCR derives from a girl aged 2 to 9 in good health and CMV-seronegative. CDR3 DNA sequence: TGTGCCAGCAGTGAATACGGCGGGAGAAATACGCAGTATTTT. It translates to CASSEYGGRNTQYF.